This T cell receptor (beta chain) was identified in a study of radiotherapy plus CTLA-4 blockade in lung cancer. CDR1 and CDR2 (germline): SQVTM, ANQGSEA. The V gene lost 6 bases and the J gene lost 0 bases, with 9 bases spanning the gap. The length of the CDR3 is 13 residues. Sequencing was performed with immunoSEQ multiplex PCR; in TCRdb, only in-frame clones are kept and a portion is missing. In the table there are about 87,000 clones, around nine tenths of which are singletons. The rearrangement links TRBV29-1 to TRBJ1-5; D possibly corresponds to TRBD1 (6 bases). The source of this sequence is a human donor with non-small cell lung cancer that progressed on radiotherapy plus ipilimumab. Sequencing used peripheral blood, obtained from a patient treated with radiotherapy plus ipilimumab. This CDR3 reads CSVGGRSNQPQHF. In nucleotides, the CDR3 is TGCAGCGTGGGGGGGCGTAGCAATCAGCCCCAGCATTTT. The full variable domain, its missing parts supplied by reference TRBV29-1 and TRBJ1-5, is SAVISQKPSRDICQRGTSLTIQCQVDSQVTMMFWYRQQPGQSLTLIATANQGSEATYESGFVIDKFPISRPNLTFSTLTVSNMSPEDSSIYLCSVGGRSNQPQHFGDGTRLSIL.